Following are 18 T cell receptor beta chains from one sample sequenced in a study of shared clonotypes between healthy human individuals. Positively selected for CCR7, the CD45RO-negative cells used as naive CD8 cells excluded terminally differentiated effector memory CD45RA+ cells. Generated by immunoSEQ multiplex PCR, the TCRdb table keeps only in-frame clones and is missing some. The table has about 2.2 million clones, roughly 95% seen once. The sequencing sample was made of naive CD8+ T cells from PBMCs. All receptors derive from a young man in good health. Some clones in this sample may be carry-over from other donors' samples.

The chain has TRBV11-3 and TRBJ2-7, with no clear D. In germline, CDR1 is SGHNT, CDR2 YENEEA. Trimming cost V 1 base and J 4 bases, with 8 bases left between them. The CDR3 loop spans 13 amino acids. CDR3: CASSLAFGYEQYF. CDR3 nucleotide sequence: TGTGCCAGCAGCTTAGCCTTCGGATACGAGCAGTACTTC.

This chain uses TRBV2 with TRBJ1-1; possible D gene TRBD1, 5 bases. The CDR3 loop spans 16 amino acids. V was cut by 3 bases and J by 1 base, with 15 bases left in between. Germline V lookup: CDR1 SNHLY, CDR2 FYNNEI. This CDR3 reads CASSEGVWQTNTEAFF. CDR3 nucleotide sequence: TGTGCCAGCAGTGAGGGGGTGTGGCAGACGAACACTGAAGCTTTCTTT.

As concerns this clone: The sample carries other DNA sequences with the same CDR3. The genes are TRBV7-8 and TRBJ2-1; 9 bases are shared with TRBD2. The germline V gene has CDR1 SGHVS and CDR2 FQNEAQ. Losses at the gene ends were 1 base for V and 3 bases for J; bases not matched to a gene: 1. The CDR3 covers 15 residues. The CDR3 DNA reads TGTGCCAGCAGCTTAGGTAGCGGGAGCTACAATGAGCAGTTCTTC. As protein: CASSLGSGSYNEQFF.

This rearrangement joins TRBV4-2 to TRBJ2-7, with a possible D match to TRBD2 (6 bases). CDR1 is LGHNA and CDR2 is YNFKEQ in the germline V gene. The CDR3 runs to 18 residues. Trimming removed 1 base at V and 2 bases at J, with 21 bases between. In DNA form, the CDR3 reads TGTGCCAGCAGCCAAGGAAGGGACTTACCCTTACCACCCTACGAGCAGTACTTC. It is translated as CASSQGRDLPLPPYEQYF.

A single count supports this clone. This chain uses TRBV30 with TRBJ2-7; no reliable D call. Germline V gene sequence: CDR1 GTSNPN, CDR2 SVGIG (reference sequence). The germline V and J ends were trimmed by 0 bases and 9 bases, with 15 bases remaining between them. This CDR3 spans 13 amino acids. The CDR3 DNA reads as TGTGCCTGGAGTGTGGTGGGCCAGTCACCGCAGTACTTC. The encoded protein is CAWSVVGQSPQYF.

The genes are TRBV13 and TRBJ1-2; TRBD1 matches at 8 bases. CDR1 is PRHDT and CDR2 is FYEKMQ in the germline V gene (reference sequence). The V segment lost 2 bases and the J segment 1 base; nucleotides outside the gene matches: 6. The CDR3 sequence is 16 residues long. The CDR3 is CASSLLQGAYNYGYTF. Written as DNA, the CDR3 is TGTGCCAGCAGCTTACTGCAGGGGGCGTATAACTATGGCTACACCTTC.

As for this clone: Other DNA sequences from this sample encode an identical CDR3 as well. This rearrangement joins TRBV7-9 to TRBJ2-7, with D perhaps given as TRBD1 or TRBD2 (5 bases each). The CDR3 is 13 residues long. Germline values: CDR1 SEHNR, CDR2 FQNEAQ (reference sequence). Trimming stripped 5 bases from V and 1 base from J, with 9 bases between. The CDR3 region is CASSGGRSYEQYF. CDR3 coding DNA: TGTGCCAGCAGCGGGGGACGGTCCTACGAGCAGTACTTC.

V gene TRBV27 combines with J gene TRBJ2-7; a possible D gene is TRBD2 (7 bases). CDR1 is MNHEY, CDR2 SMNVEV, per germline (reference sequence). The CDR3 loop spans 15 amino acids. Trimming shortened V by 6 bases and J by 0 bases, and 15 bases separated the two germline ends. The CDR3 DNA reads TGTGCCAGCAGCATGATCGGGGGGCTCTCCTACGAGCAGTACTTC. This translates into CASSMIGGLSYEQYF.

The rearrangement links TRBV5-5 to TRBJ1-1, with D perhaps TRBD1 (5 bases). This CDR3 is 15 amino acids long. Between the trimmed V and J ends, which lost 2 bases and 0 bases, there was a span of 11 bases. Germline assignment: CDR1 SGHKS and CDR2 YYEKEE (reference sequence). The CDR3 DNA is TGTGCCAGCAGCTTCGGGGCAGACCTGAACACTGAAGCTTTCTTT. This codes for CASSFGADLNTEAFF.

The chain employs TRBV5-4 and TRBJ2-7; D gene uncertain. This CDR3 is 12 amino acids long. Germline CDR1 is SGHNT and CDR2 is YYREEE (reference sequence). The ends were cut back, 3 bases at V and 3 bases at J, with 7 bases in the middle. The DNA of the CDR3 is TGTGCCAGCAGCTCAGACCTCTACGAGCAGTACTTC. Its translation: CASSSDLYEQYF.

V and J are TRBV29-1 and TRBJ2-3, with 7 positions matching TRBD1. V lost 6 bases and J lost 2; bases outside the gene matches: 11. The CDR3 loop spans 15 amino acids. Germline V lookup: CDR1 SQVTM, CDR2 ANQGSEA. This CDR3 is CSVPDRSFPTDTQYF. The CDR3 DNA is TGCAGCGTCCCGGACAGGTCCTTTCCCACAGATACGCAGTATTTT.

The V call is TRBV27, the J call TRBJ2-7, with 8 positions matching TRBD1. The CDR3 length is 14 residues. CDR1 and CDR2 from the germline V gene are MNHEY and SMNVEV (reference sequence). V lost 1 base and J lost 5; bases outside the gene matches: 4. In nucleotides, the CDR3 is TGTGCCAGCAGTTTATTGGTGGACAGGGACGAGCAGTACTTC. This gives the protein CASSLLVDRDEQYF.

The rearrangement joins TRBV7-9 to TRBJ1-4; unclear D gene. CDR1 is SEHNR and CDR2 is FQNEAQ in the germline V gene (reference sequence). This CDR3 region has 15 residues. Trimming pared 1 base from V and 5 bases from J, leaving 11 bases between. For the CDR3, the DNA is TGTGCCAGCAGCTTAGGCGAGGATATAAATGAAAAACTGTTTTTT. Translated, it gives CASSLGEDINEKLFF.

J is TRBJ2-7 and V is TRBV28; perhaps TRBD2 as D (5 bases). The CDR3 spans 15 residues. The germline V gene has CDR1 MDHEN and CDR2 SYDVKM. Deletions cut 6 bases from V and 7 bases from J, with 22 bases between. CDR3 DNA sequence: TGTGCCAGCAGCCCAAGTAGCGCGAGGCGGAGTGAGCAGTACTTC. Translated: CASSPSSARRSEQYF.

The rearrangement links TRBV28 to TRBJ2-7; tentative D call: TRBD2 (5 bases). The ends were cut back, 0 bases at V and 0 bases at J, with 9 bases in the middle. There are 15 residues in the CDR3. Germline V gene sequence: CDR1 MDHEN, CDR2 SYDVKM. The CDR3 DNA sequence: TGTGCCAGCAGTTTATGGCGGGCGTCCTCCTACGAGCAGTACTTC. It codes for CASSLWRASSYEQYF.

The rearrangement joins TRBV2 to TRBJ2-5; D gene ambiguous. Trimming left V 1 base short and J 4 bases short, with 7 bases between. Germline V gene data show CDR1 as SNHLY and CDR2 as FYNNEI. CDR3 length equals 13 residues. The CDR3 bases are TGTGCCAGCAGTGAAGTAGCATCAGAGACCCAGTACTTC. Translated, it gives CASSEVASETQYF.

This chain joins TRBV15 and TRBJ2-3; 15 positions match TRBD2. Germline CDR1 LNHNV, CDR2 YYDKDF (reference sequence). V lost 5 bases to trimming and J lost 0 bases; unmatched junction nucleotides: 6. This CDR3 region has 18 residues. CDR3 loop: CATSAGTSGRMSTDTQYF. CDR3 nucleotides: TGTGCCACCAGCGCCGGGACTAGCGGGAGGATGAGCACAGATACGCAGTATTTT.

CDR3 DNA sequence: TGTGCCAGCACCCTCGGGGCGGGAGCCTACGAGCAGTACTTC. It yields the protein CASTLGAGAYEQYF. The gene calls are TRBV6-5 and TRBJ2-7; TRBD2 matches at 7 bases. V dropped 7 bases and J dropped 2; count of bases not matched to a gene: 8. This CDR3 region has 14 residues. The V gene's germline CDR1 is MNHEY and CDR2 SVGAGI.